This T cell receptor beta chain was found in a study of cytomegalovirus exposure and HLA in healthy donors. This clone was picked up a small number of times. Its antigen is undetermined. Study-level findings and limits: A previous analysis found most TCR beta V segments productive roughly 87% or roughly 30% of the time. A later analysis appeared to link common viral pathogens to several of the most significant clusters.

Use of 60 Vbeta and 13 Jbeta primers characterized the PCR. Libraries were prepared by immunoSEQ multiplex PCR; TCRdb keeps only in-frame clonotypes and omits some of them. The table records around 200,000 clones, 60% to 80% of them present only once. Trimming removed 3 bases at V and 1 base at J, with 9 bases between. The CDR3 totals 15 residues. CDR1 MRHNA and CDR2 SNTAGT come from the germline V gene. The receptor was isolated from a male donor in good health and CMV-seronegative. Sequencing used PBMCs. The rearrangement links TRBV6-4 to TRBJ2-2; tentatively, D is TRBD2 (5 bases). The CDR3 is CASSDSAGNTGELFF. The CDR3 nucleotides are TGTGCCAGCAGTGATTCTGCGGGGAACACCGGGGAGCTGTTTTTT.